This entry features one T cell receptor beta chain sequence. No antigen is known for it. V shed 2 bases and J shed 7 bases, with 19 bases lying between them. Germline assignment: CDR1 SGHRS and CDR2 YFSETQ. The CDR3 length is 15 residues. This table comes from immunoSEQ multiplex PCR, and its TCRdb copy is limited to in-frame clones, with some not included. The table has tens of thousands of clones, 75% to 95% seen once. The data originate from a study of OX40 agonist ivuxolimab in advanced cancers. Background on the study: Patients were dosed intravenously with ivuxolimab at 0.01 to 10 mg/kg every 2 weeks. Patients were roughly 83% male with ages about 20 to 79, mean 60. People in dose escalation had one of these cancers: hepatocellular carcinoma, melanoma, renal cell or head and neck cancer. Study conclusions and caveats: There were, on average, more expanded clones in CD8+ T cells than in CD4+.

The sequenced sample was CD4+ or CD8+ T cells sorted from blood, obtained in a trial of the OX40 agonist ivuxolimab. This sequence was found in an adult with an advanced solid tumor such as melanoma, head and neck, liver or kidney cancer. This chain links TRBV5-1 with TRBJ2-7; D unclear. In nucleotides, the CDR3 is TGCGCCAGCAGCTTCGACGCCGGTTCTGGACGGGAGCAGTACTTC. Translated: CASSFDAGSGREQYF.